A single sample gave rise to the 28 T cell receptor beta chains below, sequenced in a study of cytomegalovirus exposure and HLA in healthy donors. Amplification used 60 Vbeta primers and 13 Jbeta primers. Sequencing used immunoSEQ multiplex PCR; TCRdb keeps in-frame clones, though not all of them. Of fewer than 120,000 clones in the sample, 80% were seen once. The sequencing input was PBMCs. The receptors derive from a woman aged 60-70 years in good health and CMV-seropositive.

J is TRBJ2-7 and V is TRBV11-3, with 7 bases that match TRBD1. The J segment lost 4 bases and the V segment lost 5 bases, leaving 8 bases of the junction unmatched. Germline V gene sequence: CDR1 SGHNT, CDR2 YENEEA. The CDR3 has 14 amino acids. The CDR3 DNA follows: TGTGCCAGCAGCCTCCGGGACAGCCCTTACGAGCAGTACTTC. This codes for CASSLRDSPYEQYF.

V and J are TRBV5-1 and TRBJ2-5; D gene unclear. This CDR3 comprises 15 residues. V was trimmed by 1 base and J by 2 bases, leaving 12 bases between them. Germline CDR1 and CDR2: SGHRS and YFSETQ. CDR3 sequence: CASSLSLGTQETQYF. CDR3 DNA: TGCGCCAGCAGCTTGTCCCTGGGCACGCAAGAGACCCAGTACTTC.

The gene calls are TRBV19 and TRBJ2-3; 12 bases are a match to TRBD2. The CDR3 contains 20 residues. Germline values: CDR1 LNHDA, CDR2 SQIVND (reference sequence). The V segment lost 4 bases and the J segment 6 bases; nucleotides outside the gene matches: 20. CDR3 protein: CASSTSGRAREVGRRDTQYF. The CDR3 DNA reads as TGTGCCAGTAGTACTAGCGGGAGGGCCAGAGAGGTGGGTCGGCGGGATACGCAGTATTTT.

The chain links TRBV11-3 to TRBJ2-7; 7 nucleotides align to TRBD1. Trimming at V came to 2 bases and at J to 3 bases, leaving 4 bases not matched to a gene. CDR3 length: 14 amino acids. CDR1 and CDR2 from the germline V gene are SGHNT and YENEEA. CDR3: CASSLSDRDYEQYF. CDR3 DNA: TGTGCCAGCAGCTTAAGTGACAGGGACTACGAGCAGTACTTC. Full variable domain (outside the CDR3, taken from reference TRBV11-3 and TRBJ2-7): EAGVVQSPRYKIIEKKQPVAFWCNPISGHNTLYWYLQNLGQGPELLIRYENEEAVDDSQLPKDRFSAERLKGVDSTLKIQPAELGDSAVYLCASSLSDRDYEQYFGPGTRLTVT.

A word on this clone: Other DNA sequences from this sample encode an identical CDR3 as well. The V and J genes are TRBV6-1 and TRBJ2-7; TRBD1 agrees at 7 bases. Germline loops: CDR1 MNHNS, CDR2 SASEGT. V dropped 6 bases and J dropped 3; count of bases not matched to a gene: 5. This CDR3 has 13 residues. The CDR3 nucleotides read TGTGCCAGCAGCTCCGGGACAGTCTACGAGCAGTACTTC. Translation: CASSSGTVYEQYF.

The chain employs TRBV19 and TRBJ1-1, with 8 bases identical to TRBD1. CDR3 length equals 14 residues. J was trimmed by 1 base and V by 9 bases; bases with no gene match: 7. Germline V gene data show CDR1 as LNHDA and CDR2 as SQIVND (reference sequence). CDR3 DNA: TGTGCCAGCCAGACCGGGACAGGGAACACTGAAGCTTTCTTT. It translates to CASQTGTGNTEAFF.

This clone was counted a few times. The V and J genes are TRBV28 and TRBJ1-5; D might be TRBD1 (6 bases). V was shortened by 2 bases and J by 11 bases, with 7 bases between the two germline ends. CDR3 size: 11 residues. Germline V gene sequence: CDR1 MDHEN, CDR2 SYDVKM. CDR3 coding DNA: TGTGCCAGCAGTTTAGGACAGACCCAGCATTTT. It encodes CASSLGQTQHF.

This clone was picked up one time. This chain joins TRBV9 and TRBJ2-5; 11 bases are a match to TRBD2. The last part of the DNA fits TRBJ2-7 better; the J call may be wrong. This CDR3 comprises 15 residues. Germline values: CDR1 SGDLS, CDR2 YYNGEE. CDR3 loop: CASSVGLAGGAEQYF. DNA of the CDR3: TGTGCCAGCAGCGTAGGTCTAGCGGGAGGAGCCGAGCAGTACTTC.

This clone was picked up a small number of times. CDR3 nucleotides: TGTGCCAGCAGAAACAGCGGGGCTAGCACAGATACGCAGTATTTT. This codes for CASRNSGASTDTQYF. The chain recombines TRBV6-1 with TRBJ2-3, with 7 bases identical to TRBD2. Germline lookup yields CDR1 MNHNS and CDR2 SASEGT. This CDR3 spans 15 amino acids. J lost 0 bases, V lost 6 bases, and 6 bases had no gene match.

The chain is built from TRBV6-1 and TRBJ2-2; 9 bases agree with TRBD1. The germline V gene encodes CDR1 MNHNS and CDR2 SASEGT. The ends lost 6 bases at V and 6 bases at J; junction bases unmatched: 8. CDR3 size: 15 residues. CDR3 in amino acids: CASRPGQGSPGELFF. As DNA, the CDR3 is TGTGCCAGCAGGCCGGGACAGGGATCGCCCGGGGAGCTGTTTTTT.

This chain connects TRBV7-9 to TRBJ2-1; 8 nucleotides align to TRBD2. Looked up from germline, CDR1 is SEHNR and CDR2 is FQNEAQ (reference sequence). This CDR3 is built from 16 residues. V lost 3 bases to trimming and J lost 5 bases; unmatched junction nucleotides: 9. CDR3 loop: CASSFPSSGRHNEQFF. CDR3 DNA: TGTGCCAGCAGCTTCCCCTCCAGCGGGAGACACAATGAGCAGTTCTTC.

This chain joins TRBV9 and TRBJ2-7; D call uncertain. From germline, CDR1 is SGDLS and CDR2 YYNGEE. CDR3 size: 18 residues. Between the trimmed V and J ends, which lost 5 bases and 6 bases, there was a span of 30 bases. CDR3: CASRVSSWMSLPPSEQYF. CDR3 bases: TGTGCCAGCAGAGTATCAAGTTGGATGAGCCTCCCTCCTAGCGAGCAGTACTTC.

The genes are TRBV10-3 and TRBJ2-1; possible D gene TRBD2, 5 bases. Trimming stripped 2 bases from V and 0 bases from J, with 17 bases between. CDR1 is ENHRY, CDR2 SYGVKD, per germline. The CDR3 totals 18 residues. CDR3 bases: TGTGCCATCAGTGAGCCGATCTTACGGGAATCCTCCTACAATGAGCAGTTCTTC. Translation: CAISEPILRESSYNEQFF.

The chain couples TRBV27 to TRBJ2-4, with TRBD2 as a possible D gene (5 bases). There are 15 residues in the CDR3. Between the trimmed V and J ends, which lost 1 base and 6 bases, there was a span of 13 bases. CDR1 and CDR2 from the germline V gene are MNHEY and SMNVEV (reference sequence). The CDR3 loop is CASSLFAGSLNIQYF. DNA of the CDR3: TGTGCCAGCAGTTTATTCGCGGGCTCATTAAACATTCAGTACTTC.

The chain employs TRBV6-5 and TRBJ2-6, with 7 nucleotides matching TRBD1. Germline values: CDR1 MNHEY, CDR2 SVGAGI. Germline trimming cut 6 bases from V and 1 base from J; bases unmatched to any gene: 0. This CDR3 contains 14 residues. The CDR3: CASRTGSGANVLTF. CDR3 bases: TGTGCCAGCAGGACAGGGTCTGGGGCCAACGTCCTGACTTTC.

V usage is TRBV27 and J usage is TRBJ2-3; no definite D call. V shed 5 bases and J shed 6 bases, with 24 bases lying between them. The CDR3 totals 17 residues. Germline V gives CDR1 MNHEY, CDR2 SMNVEV (reference sequence). CDR3 amino acids: CASSTAALKPGWDTQYF. The CDR3 coding sequence is TGTGCCAGCAGTACTGCAGCGCTTAAACCCGGTTGGGATACGCAGTATTTT.

J is TRBJ1-5 and V is TRBV19; D not resolved. Trimming left V 7 bases short and J 1 base short, with 8 bases between. The germline V gene has CDR1 LNHDA and CDR2 SQIVND (reference sequence). This CDR3 has 13 amino acids. CDR3 coding DNA: TGTGCCAGTACTCAGTGGAGCAATCAGCCCCAGCATTTT. Translation: CASTQWSNQPQHF.

The gene calls are TRBV19 and TRBJ2-7; 8 positions match TRBD1. This CDR3 has 20 amino acids. Germline CDR1 LNHDA, CDR2 SQIVND (reference sequence). Losses at the gene ends were 4 bases for V and 0 bases for J; bases not matched to a gene: 20. The CDR3 region is CASSRKIAGTGDPSSYEQYF. Here the CDR3 DNA reads TGTGCCAGTAGTAGGAAGATAGCCGGGACAGGCGACCCAAGCTCCTACGAGCAGTACTTC.

Here the CDR3 reads CASSSLLEKTSYNEQFF. As DNA, the CDR3 is TGTGCCAGCAGCTCTCTTCTAGAGAAAACCTCCTACAATGAGCAGTTCTTC. V is TRBV12-1 and J is TRBJ2-1; the table's D gene call, TRBD2, was not cross checked with the DNA. TRBV12-1 has pseudogene status. This CDR3 has 17 amino acids.

J is TRBJ2-3 and V is TRBV4-1, with 8 positions matching TRBD2. V shed 1 base and J 6 bases; nucleotides not matched to a gene: 12. Germline values: CDR1 MGHRA, CDR2 YSYEKL. The CDR3 contains 17 residues. The DNA of the CDR3 is TGCGCCAGCAGCCAAGGGGGTGCGGGAGGTTCAAGGGATACGCAGTATTTT. Translated: CASSQGGAGGSRDTQYF.

The gene calls are TRBV10-1 and TRBJ2-3; 13 positions match TRBD2. V shed 4 bases, J shed 1 base, and the junction held 8 bases outside the gene matches. The germline V gene encodes CDR1 WNHNN and CDR2 SYGVQD (reference sequence). CDR3 length equals 18 residues. CDR3: CASSGSPGLAGRTDTQYF. The CDR3 nucleotides are TGCGCCAGCAGTGGTTCACCGGGACTAGCGGGACGCACAGATACGCAGTATTTT.

This chain connects TRBV27 to TRBJ2-6; 11 bases map to TRBD1. CDR1 is MNHEY and CDR2 is SMNVEV in the germline V gene (reference sequence). This CDR3 region has 18 residues. Unmatched junction bases numbered 5, after V lost 2 bases and J lost 2 bases. The CDR3 nucleotides read TGTGCCAGCAGTTTACGTTTGGGACAGGGGGCTGGGGCCAACGTCCTGACTTTC. This gives the protein CASSLRLGQGAGANVLTF.

This clone came up a few times. V usage is TRBV28 and J usage is TRBJ1-1; D perhaps matches TRBD1 (5 bases). The CDR3 spans 13 residues. Germline V gene data show CDR1 as MDHEN and CDR2 as SYDVKM. V lost 7 bases, J lost 6 bases, and 15 bases lay in between. The CDR3 nucleotides read TGTGCCAGCAATGGGGCGCTCTTCCCTGAAGCTTTCTTT. Residues: CASNGALFPEAFF.

This sequence joins TRBV7-2 and TRBJ2-1; 7 bases agree with TRBD2. The V and J ends lost 3 bases and 9 bases, in that order; junction bases with no gene match: 11. Germline V gene sequence: CDR1 SGHTA, CDR2 FQGNSA. This CDR3 is built from 15 residues. This chain's CDR3 is CASSLLGLGRGEQFF. For the CDR3, the DNA is TGTGCCAGCAGCTTGTTGGGACTGGGGAGGGGTGAGCAGTTCTTC.

Note on this clone: This same CDR3 is encoded by further DNA sequences in the sample. This chain joins TRBV30 and TRBJ2-7, with TRBD1 identical over 8 bases. Germline CDR1 reads GTSNPN; CDR2 reads SVGIG (reference sequence). V dropped 5 bases and J dropped 1; count of bases not matched to a gene: 1. This CDR3 contains 12 residues. CDR3 sequence (DNA): TGTGCCTGGGGACAGGGATCCTACGAGCAGTACTTC. Its translation is CAWGQGSYEQYF.

There are a few counts of this clone. The J gene is TRBJ1-5, the V gene TRBV14; tentative D call: TRBD1 (5 bases). Trimming took off 1 base at V and 4 bases at J, with 5 bases between the two ends. From germline, CDR1 is SGHDN and CDR2 FVKESK. This CDR3 contains 13 residues. The CDR3 reads CASSQGQNQPQHF. DNA for the CDR3: TGTGCCAGCAGCCAAGGACAGAATCAGCCCCAGCATTTT.

The chain recombines TRBV28 with TRBJ2-5; TRBD1 agrees at 8 bases. This CDR3 comprises 16 residues. After removal of 9 bases from V and 4 bases from J, the junction contained 16 bases not matched to a gene. In germline, CDR1 is MDHEN, CDR2 SYDVKM. The CDR3 is CASGQGGALTRETQYF. The CDR3 DNA reads as TGTGCCAGTGGACAGGGAGGAGCCCTGACACGAGAGACCCAGTACTTC.

V usage is TRBV19 and J usage is TRBJ2-3, with TRBD2 identical over 7 bases. V lost 7 bases to trimming and J lost 0 bases; unmatched junction nucleotides: 4. Germline V gene data show CDR1 as LNHDA and CDR2 as SQIVND (reference sequence). The CDR3 covers 14 residues. CDR3 nucleotides: TGTGCCAGTATCGGGGGGATTAGCACAGATACGCAGTATTTT. Its protein is CASIGGISTDTQYF.